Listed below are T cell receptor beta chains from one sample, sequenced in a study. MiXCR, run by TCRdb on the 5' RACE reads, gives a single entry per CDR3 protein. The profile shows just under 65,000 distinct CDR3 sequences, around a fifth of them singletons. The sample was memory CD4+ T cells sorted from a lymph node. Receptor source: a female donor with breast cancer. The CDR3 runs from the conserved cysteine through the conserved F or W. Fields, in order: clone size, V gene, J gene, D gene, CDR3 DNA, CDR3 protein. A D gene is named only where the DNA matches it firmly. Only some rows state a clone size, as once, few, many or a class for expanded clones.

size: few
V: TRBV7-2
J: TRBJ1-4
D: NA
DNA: TGTGCCAGCAGCTTCGATAATGAAAAACTGTTTTTT
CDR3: CASSFDNEKLFF

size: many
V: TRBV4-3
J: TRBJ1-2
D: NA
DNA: TGCGCCAGCAGCCAGGGGAAGAATCGTGGCTACACCTTC
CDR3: CASSQGKNRGYTF

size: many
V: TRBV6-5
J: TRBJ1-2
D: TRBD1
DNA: TGTGCCAGCAGTTACTTGCGGACAGGGGGCGCCGGGTATGGCTACACCTTC
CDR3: CASSYLRTGGAGYGYTF

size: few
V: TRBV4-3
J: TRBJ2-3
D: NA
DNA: TGCGCCAGCAGCCGGACTCTGGGGTCAGATACGCAGTATTTT
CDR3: CASSRTLGSDTQYF

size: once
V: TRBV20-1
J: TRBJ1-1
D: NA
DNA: TGCAGTGAGCCCCGTATGGGCCTGGGGAACACTGAAGCTTGCTTT
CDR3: CSEPRMGLGNTEACF

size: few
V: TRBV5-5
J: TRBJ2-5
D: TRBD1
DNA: TGTGCCAGCAGCTTGAACCCAACCGGGACAGCCCAAGAGACCCAGTACTTC
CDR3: CASSLNPTGTAQETQYF

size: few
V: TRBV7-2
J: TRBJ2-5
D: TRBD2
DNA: TGTGCCAGCAGAGATAGCGGGAGTAGAGCAGAGACCCAGTACTTC
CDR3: CASRDSGSRAETQYF

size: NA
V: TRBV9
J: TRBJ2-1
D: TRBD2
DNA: TGTGTCAGCAGCGTAGCCCAGAAGACTAGCTCGTGGAGGGCTGAGCAGTTCTTC
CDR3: CVSSVAQKTSSWRAEQFF

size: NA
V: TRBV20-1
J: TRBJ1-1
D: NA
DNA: TGCAGTACTATCCATAACACTGAAGCTTTCTTT
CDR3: CSTIHNTEAFF

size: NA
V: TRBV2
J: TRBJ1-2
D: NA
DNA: TGTGCCAGCAGAACCGGACAGTTGGGTGACTACACCTTC
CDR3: CASRTGQLGDYTF

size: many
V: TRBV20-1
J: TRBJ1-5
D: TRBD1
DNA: TGCAGTGCTAGGCAGGGGGGGAGCAATCAGCCCCAGCATTTT
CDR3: CSARQGGSNQPQHF